This is a list of T cell receptor beta chains from one sample in a study of shared clonotypes between healthy human individuals. Produced via immunoSEQ multiplex PCR; TCRdb's table is partial and in-frame only. Of about 2.3 million clones in the sample, 80% to 95% are singletons; the top ten hold 0.37%. Source material: naive CD4+ T cells from PBMCs. These receptors originate from a man in his late teens or twenties in good health. Some clones in this sample may be carry-over from other donors' samples. CDR3s include the opening cysteine and the closing phenylalanine or tryptophan. A D gene is named only where the DNA matches it firmly. The listing skips clone size in some rows; elsewhere it reads once, few, many or a size class.

j_call	clone_size	d_call	v_call	cdr3_aa	cdr3_nt
TRBJ2-7	NA	NA	TRBV2	CASSEGPAYEQYF	TGTGCCAGCAGTGAAGGGCCCGCCTACGAGCAGTACTTC
TRBJ1-1	NA	TRBD1	TRBV2	CASSEDRSRQF	TGTGCCAGCAGTGAGGACAGGAGCCGACAATTT
TRBJ2-2	NA	TRBD2	TRBV5-6	CASRAGGTFPGELFF	TGTGCCAGCAGAGCGGGAGGCACGTTTCCCGGGGAGCTGTTTTTT
TRBJ2-3	NA	TRBD1	TRBV29-1	CSVELVSGQGSQYF	TGCAGCGTTGAACTGGTGAGCGGACAGGGGTCGCAGTATTTT
TRBJ2-5	NA	TRBD2	TRBV10-1	CASSESQAGTETQYF	TGCGCCAGCAGTGAGTCGCAAGCGGGGACAGAGACCCAGTACTTC
TRBJ2-3	NA	NA	TRBV7-6	CASSLALGDQRTDTQYF	TGTGCCAGCAGCTTAGCGCTCGGGGACCAGAGAACAGATACGCAGTATTTT
TRBJ1-4	NA	NA	TRBV28	CASSLYGGNEKLFF	TGTGCCAGCAGTTTATACGGGGGTAACGAAAAACTGTTTTTT
TRBJ2-3	NA	NA	TRBV18	CASSPDLMFSHTDTQYF	TGTGCCAGCTCACCCGACCTGATGTTTTCCCACACAGATACGCAGTATTTT
TRBJ1-4	NA	TRBD1	TRBV7-8	CASSPRDSNEKLFF	TGTGCCAGCAGCCCCCGGGACAGTAATGAAAAACTGTTTTTT
TRBJ2-2	NA	NA	TRBV30	CAWRRRGGTGELFF	TGTGCCTGGAGGCGGAGGGGGGGCACCGGGGAGCTGTTTTTT
TRBJ1-1	few	NA	TRBV28	CASSLGRWDTEAFF	TGTGCCAGCAGTTTGGGACGGTGGGACACTGAAGCTTTCTTT
TRBJ2-4	NA	TRBD1	TRBV5-1	CASSLSTGENIQYF	TGCGCCAGCAGCTTGAGCACAGGGGAAAACATTCAGTACTTC
TRBJ2-7	NA	TRBD2	TRBV28	CASTPGLAGSAYEQYF	TGTGCCAGCACCCCGGGACTAGCGGGCAGCGCCTACGAGCAGTACTTC
TRBJ1-6	NA	NA	TRBV25-1	CASSGNSPLHF	TGTGCCAGCAGTGGAAATTCACCCCTCCACTTT
TRBJ2-3	NA	NA	TRBV9	CASSVVSAPGVDTQYF	TGTGCCAGCAGCGTAGTCTCGGCCCCTGGGGTAGATACGCAGTATTTT
TRBJ1-5	NA	NA	TRBV6-1	CASSEAWVKQPQHF	TGTGCCAGCAGTGAAGCTTGGGTAAAGCAGCCCCAGCATTTT
TRBJ2-7	NA	TRBD1	TRBV6-5	CASSYTRPGQGHEQYF	TGTGCCAGCAGTTACACCCGACCTGGACAGGGCCACGAGCAGTACTTC
TRBJ1-5	NA	NA	TRBV21-1	CASSKGQGALSNQPQHF	TGTGCCAGCAGCAAAGGGCAGGGGGCCCTTAGCAATCAGCCCCAGCATTTT
TRBJ2-1	NA	NA	TRBV5-1	CASSLLDGNYNEQFF	TGCGCCAGCAGCTTGTTGGACGGGAATTACAATGAGCAGTTCTTC
TRBJ2-3	once	TRBD2	TRBV7-8	CASSPRGSGRADTQYF	TGTGCCAGCAGCCCCCGAGGTAGCGGGAGGGCAGATACGCAGTATTTT
TRBJ2-7	NA	TRBD2	TRBV28	CASSLSGLALRRYEQYF	TGTGCCAGCAGTTTATCCGGACTAGCGTTGAGGCGCTACGAGCAGTACTTC
TRBJ2-5	NA	NA	TRBV9	CASSVDPGGAAQYF	TGTGCCAGCAGCGTAGATCCAGGGGGGGCGGCCCAGTACTTC
TRBJ2-4	NA	NA	TRBV28	CASSGGYDIQYF	TGTGCCAGCAGTGGGGGCTACGACATTCAGTACTTC
TRBJ1-2	once	TRBD1	TRBV6-5	CASINIQGADGYTF	TGTGCCAGCATCAACATACAGGGGGCCGATGGCTACACCTTC
TRBJ2-3	NA	TRBD1	TRBV2	CASSGDRGQVNTQYF	TGTGCCAGCAGTGGGGACAGGGGGCAGGTTAATACGCAGTATTTT
TRBJ2-1	NA	NA	TRBV15	CATSRVPLSYNEQFF	TGTGCCACCAGCAGGGTACCCCTCTCCTACAATGAGCAGTTCTTC